This T cell receptor beta chain was sequenced for a study of patients and donors after allogeneic stem cell transplantation. The sample holds a few counts of this clonotype. The V end was cut by 5 bases, the J end by 2 bases, with 22 bases between. The CDR3 has 17 amino acids. Germline CDR1 MNHNY, CDR2 SVGAGI (reference sequence). Each CDR3 protein is one row after TCRdb ran MiXCR on the RT-PCR reads. Of approximately 150,000 distinct CDR3 sequences detected, 24% appear once; the ten largest clones hold 25% to 30%. The source of this sequence is a human donor who was either an allogeneic HSCT recipient or a stem cell or donor lymphocyte infusion donor (not recorded which). It is not recorded whose cells these are; they may come from a transplant donor. The sequenced material came from blood, either unsorted or a sorted T cell fraction (not recorded which). This rearrangement joins TRBV6-6 to TRBJ2-7; D may be TRBD2 (5 bases). This CDR3 reads CASSDPGELTSPYEQYF. The CDR3 DNA is TGTGCCAGCAGTGACCCCGGGGAGCTTACCAGTCCCTACGAGCAGTACTTC.